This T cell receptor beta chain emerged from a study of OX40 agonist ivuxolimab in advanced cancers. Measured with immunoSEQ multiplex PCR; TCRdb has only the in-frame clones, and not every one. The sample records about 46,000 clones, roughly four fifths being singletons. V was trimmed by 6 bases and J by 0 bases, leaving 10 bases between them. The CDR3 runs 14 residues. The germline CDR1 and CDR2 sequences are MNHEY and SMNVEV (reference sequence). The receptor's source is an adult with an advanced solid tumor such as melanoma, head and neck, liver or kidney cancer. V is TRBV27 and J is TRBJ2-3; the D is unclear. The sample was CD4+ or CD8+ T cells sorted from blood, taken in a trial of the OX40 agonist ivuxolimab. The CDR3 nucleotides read TGTGCCAGCAGCCCCCGACCTAGCACAGATACGCAGTATTTT. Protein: CASSPRPSTDTQYF.